A selection of T cell receptor beta chains follows, all from one sample in a study of chemoradiotherapy in HPV16-positive cancers. The assay was immunoSEQ multiplex PCR, and TCRdb's table has in-frame clones only and misses some. The repertoire consists of 17,000 or so clones, with around 70% occurring once and the leading ten covering 6.5% to 10%. The sequences come from tumor tissue, collected from a patient who underwent chemoradiotherapy. Receptor source: a human donor with HPV-associated anogenital cancer. The CDR3 runs from the conserved cysteine through the conserved F or W. A D gene is named only where the DNA matches it firmly. Clone size is not always given. Where it is, it says once, few, many or a class for expanded clones.

cdr3_length	v_call	d_call	clone_size	j_call	cdr3_nt	cdr3_aa
20	TRBV4-1	TRBD1	NA	TRBJ1-5	TGCGCCAGCAGCCAAGATCTGGGGACAGGGCTCGGCTATAGCAATCAGCCCCAGCATTTT	CASSQDLGTGLGYSNQPQHF
14	TRBV29-1	NA	NA	TRBJ2-2	TGCAGCGCCACAAGGACGGTGAACACCGGGGAGCTGTTTTTT	CSATRTVNTGELFF
12	TRBV29-1	NA	NA	TRBJ1-2	TGCAGCGTAGGACGGAATAACTATGGCTACACCTTC	CSVGRNNYGYTF
16	TRBV7-6	NA	NA	TRBJ1-3	TGTGCCAGCAGCTTAGCGACTTGGTCTGGCGGAAACACCATATATTTT	CASSLATWSGGNTIYF
14	TRBV15	NA	NA	TRBJ1-5	TGTGCCACCAGCAGACAGAGTGGGGTCCAGCCCCAGCATTTT	CATSRQSGVQPQHF
17	TRBV28	NA	NA	TRBJ1-6	TGTGCCAGCAGCGCAGGGGTAGGGAGCTCCTATAATTCACCCCTCCACTTT	CASSAGVGSSYNSPLHF
15	TRBV7-3	NA	once	TRBJ2-5	TGTGCCAGCAGCTCCAGAATAGCGGAACAAGAGACCCAGTACTTC	CASSSRIAEQETQYF
19	TRBV27	NA	NA	TRBJ2-4	TGTGCCAGCAGTTTCATTCGAGTCCGACTAACTCTAGCCAAAAACATTCAGTACTTC	CASSFIRVRLTLAKNIQYF
14	TRBV5-5	TRBD1	NA	TRBJ1-1	TGTGCCAGCAGCTTGGTAGGGCAGGGGGCTGAAGCTTTCTTT	CASSLVGQGAEAFF
14	TRBV10-3	NA	NA	TRBJ2-1	TGTGCCATCAGTCGACTAGACCGGCACAATGAGCAGTTCTTC	CAISRLDRHNEQFF
14	TRBV5-4	NA	NA	TRBJ1-1	TGTGCCAGCAGCCTCCAGGGTGGGACCACTGAAGCTTTCTTT	CASSLQGGTTEAFF
18	TRBV11-3	TRBD2	NA	TRBJ2-2	TGTGCCAGCAGCTTAGATGGGCTAGCGGACTCGAACACCGGGGAGCTGTTTTTT	CASSLDGLADSNTGELFF
13	TRBV5-1	NA	few	TRBJ2-1	TGCGCCAGCAGCGTTACAGGGCACAATGAGCAGTTCTTC	CASSVTGHNEQFF
12	TRBV19	NA	NA	TRBJ2-3	TGTGCCAGTAGCAGAAGCACAGATACGCAGTATTTT	CASSRSTDTQYF
15	TRBV9	NA	NA	TRBJ2-3	TGTGCCAGCAGCGTATATTCAGGGGCCCTAGATACGCAGTATTTT	CASSVYSGALDTQYF
15	TRBV29-1	TRBD1	few	TRBJ2-7	TGCAGCGTTTTGGCAGGGGGCTTTTTCCCCTACGAGCAGTACTTC	CSVLAGGFFPYEQYF
12	TRBV2	NA	NA	TRBJ2-3	TGTGCCAGCATCCCCGGCACAGATACGCAGTATTTT	CASIPGTDTQYF
12	TRBV7-9	NA	NA	TRBJ1-1	TGTGCCAGCAGCTTAGTTCCCACTGAAGCTTTCTTT	CASSLVPTEAFF
14	TRBV6-5	TRBD1	NA	TRBJ2-7	TGTGCCAGCAGTTACTCTTGGGACAGGTACGAGCAGTACTTC	CASSYSWDRYEQYF
15	TRBV19	NA	once	TRBJ1-5	TGTGCCAGTAGTATAGATGGAGGGGGGAGCAAGCCCCAGCATTTT	CASSIDGGGSKPQHF
13	TRBV7-2	NA	NA	TRBJ1-1	TGTGCCAGCAGCTTAGACAGGGAAAATGAAGCTTTCTTT	CASSLDRENEAFF
13	TRBV5-6	NA	NA	TRBJ1-2	TGTGCCAGCAGTAATACAGGGAACTATGGCTACACCTTC	CASSNTGNYGYTF
15	TRBV4-1	NA	once	TRBJ2-5	TGCGCCAGCAGCCATTGGGTTCGGGGGCAAGAGACCCAGTACTTC	CASSHWVRGQETQYF
15	TRBV5-6	NA	NA	TRBJ2-5	TGTGCCAGCAGCTTGGCCTTGGACGTACAAGAGACCCAGTACTTC	CASSLALDVQETQYF
15	TRBV18	TRBD2	NA	TRBJ2-7	TGTGCCAGCTCACCCGGACTAGCGAGGGTGGACGAGCAGTACTTC	CASSPGLARVDEQYF
19	TRBV4-1	TRBD2	NA	TRBJ2-3	TGCGCCAGCAGCCAAGATGCGGGACTAGCGGGGGGGACTCGGGATACGCAGTATTTT	CASSQDAGLAGGTRDTQYF
13	TRBV6-5	NA	NA	TRBJ1-5	TGTGCCAGCAGGCGCGACTCGAATCAGCCCCAGCATTTT	CASRRDSNQPQHF
12	TRBV5-1	NA	NA	TRBJ2-5	TGCGCCAGCAGCGATGTCAAGGAGACCCAGTACTTC	CASSDVKETQYF
16	TRBV5-4	TRBD2	NA	TRBJ2-7	TGTGCCAGCAGCTTGGCCGGGGCGGGAGGTGGCTACGAGCAGTACTTC	CASSLAGAGGGYEQYF
14	TRBV2	NA	few	TRBJ1-1	TGTGCCAGCAATTGGCAGGGATTGAACACTGAAGCTTTCTTT	CASNWQGLNTEAFF
13	TRBV6-5	NA	NA	TRBJ1-2	TGTGCCAGCTCATCCTCCCAAGGCTATGGCTACACCTTC	CASSSSQGYGYTF
14	TRBV19	NA	NA	TRBJ1-2	TGTGCCAGTAGTCCCCCGGGGGGCATTTATGGCTACACCTTC	CASSPPGGIYGYTF
16	TRBV28	TRBD2	NA	TRBJ2-3	TGTGCCAGCAGTTGGGCACGGGGGGATGTCACAGATACGCAGTATTTT	CASSWARGDVTDTQYF
14	TRBV7-9	NA	NA	TRBJ1-2	TGTGCCAGCAGCTTAGGGACCGTTAACTATGGCTACACCTTC	CASSLGTVNYGYTF
12	TRBV2	NA	NA	TRBJ1-2	TGTGCCAGCAGTGGCCGGGAAGGCGGCTACACCTTC	CASSGREGGYTF
14	TRBV11-2	TRBD2	NA	TRBJ2-7	TGTGCCAGCAGCTCCCGGGGGGTCTTAGCCGAGCAGTACTTC	CASSSRGVLAEQYF
12	TRBV11-2	TRBD1	NA	TRBJ2-7	TGTGCCAGCAGCGGACAGGGCTACGAGCAGTACTTC	CASSGQGYEQYF
13	TRBV4-2	NA	NA	TRBJ2-1	TGTGCCAGCAGCCAGAGCCTCATGGATGAGCAGTTCTTC	CASSQSLMDEQFF
14	TRBV13	TRBD1	few	TRBJ2-7	TGTGCCAGCAGCTCCGGGACAGGGGGCTACGAGCAGTACTTC	CASSSGTGGYEQYF
13	TRBV30	TRBD2	NA	TRBJ2-3	TGTGCCTGGAGTTGGGGAGGGGCAGATACGCAGTATTTT	CAWSWGGADTQYF
14	TRBV12-5	TRBD1	NA	TRBJ2-1	TGTGCTAGTGGTTTGCTACAGGGGGGCGTAGGGCAGTTCTTC	CASGLLQGGVGQFF
11	TRBV28	NA	NA	TRBJ2-7	TGTGCCAGCGTTGGCCCCTACGAGCAGTACTTC	CASVGPYEQYF
13	TRBV6-1	TRBD2	few	TRBJ2-7	TGTGCCAGCAGTCGGGGGGGGATCTACGAGCAGTACTTC	CASSRGGIYEQYF
15	TRBV5-1	NA	NA	TRBJ2-1	TGCGCCAGCAGCTTGGGTAGCGGCTTTACCTATGAGCAGTTCTTC	CASSLGSGFTYEQFF
13	TRBV19	NA	NA	TRBJ2-7	TGTGCCAGTAGTACCGCCGGCGCCGGGGAGCAGTACTTC	CASSTAGAGEQYF
19	TRBV10-2	TRBD2	NA	TRBJ2-3	TGCGCCAGCAGTGACCCTCTAGGTAGCGGGAAAGGATCCACAGATACGCAGTATTTT	CASSDPLGSGKGSTDTQYF
13	TRBV6-6	NA	NA	TRBJ1-1	TGTGCCAGCAGTTACTCGTTACGGACTGAAGCTTTCTTT	CASSYSLRTEAFF
14	TRBV19	NA	NA	TRBJ1-5	TGTGCCAGTAGTATATATGGGGTCAATCAGCCCCAGCATTTT	CASSIYGVNQPQHF
15	TRBV15	NA	NA	TRBJ2-5	TGTGCCACCAGCCCCGAACGGGCTATCCAAGAGACCCAGTACTTC	CATSPERAIQETQYF
14	TRBV10-3	TRBD1	NA	TRBJ2-3	TGTGCCATCAGTGGGACAGGGACGACAGATACGCAGTATTTT	CAISGTGTTDTQYF
14	TRBV5-1	NA	NA	TRBJ2-2	TGCGCCAGCAGCTTAGGTCAGAACACCGGGGAGCTGTTTTTT	CASSLGQNTGELFF
15	TRBV6-5	TRBD2	NA	TRBJ2-7	TGTGCCAGCAGTTCCCCCCGGGGGGGCGGGTTCGAGCAGTACTTC	CASSSPRGGGFEQYF
10	TRBV2	NA	medium-sized	TRBJ2-3	TGTGCCTCTCGGGAGGATACGCAGTATTTT	CASREDTQYF
16	TRBV5-1	NA	NA	TRBJ2-1	TGCGCCACACGGCTTGCGGGGCGCAGCTCCTACAATGAGCAGTTCTTC	CATRLAGRSSYNEQFF
13	TRBV5-6	NA	NA	TRBJ1-1	TGTGCCAGCAGCAGAGGGGGGAACACTGAAGCTTTCTTT	CASSRGGNTEAFF